The text below deals with one T cell receptor beta chain. Regarding treatment: preoperative locoregional IRX-2 cytokine immunotherapy. Patients received preoperative, locoregional IRX-2 cytokine immunotherapy in a phase Ib study. Sequencing used immunoSEQ multiplex PCR; TCRdb keeps in-frame clones, though not all of them. The sample records 10,000 to 15,000 clones, approximately 90% being singletons. The sample belongs to a study of preoperative IRX-2 immunotherapy in early breast cancer. The sequence was obtained from a human donor with breast cancer. Sampling took place from a patient treated with IRX-2 immunotherapy.

CDR3 coding DNA: TGCGCCAGCAGCTTGGGTAGGGGGAGCGGCTACACCTTC. As protein: CASSLGRGSGYTF. The genes are TRBV5-1 and TRBJ1-2; a weak D match, TRBD1 (6 bases). The V and J ends lost 0 bases and 8 bases respectively, with 11 bases between them. CDR1 is SGHRS, CDR2 YFSETQ, per germline. The CDR3 covers 13 residues. Based on the CDR3 plus reference TRBV5-1 and TRBJ1-2, the full variable domain is KAGVTQTPRYLIKTRGQQVTLSCSPISGHRSVSWYQQTPGQGLQFLFEYFSETQRNKGNFPGRFSGRQFSNSRSEMNVSTLELGDSALYLCASSLGRGSGYTFGSGTRLTVV.